The clone carrying this TCR beta chain was detected once. No antigen is known for it. These data belong to a study of blood T cells in healthy people across ages. Broader study findings: Per million T cells, the diversity of TCR beta decreased roughly linearly as age advanced.

The CDR3 length is 16 residues. V lost 0 bases to trimming and J lost 4 bases, with 12 bases between them. CDR1 and CDR2 (germline): LNHNV, YYDKDF (reference sequence). A sample-barcoded 5' primer and a J-beta primer mix were used in a second PCR of roughly 6 to 12 cycles. Via MiXCR, TCRdb re-called the 5' RACE reads, giving one row per CDR3 protein. The sample consists of 1,500,000 or so distinct CDR3 sequences, 59% of them appearing once. The chain has TRBV15 and TRBJ1-4, with a tentative D call TRBD1 (5 bases). Material: blood. This clonotype was sampled from a man between 18 and 35 years old in good health. The CDR3 reads CATSRDYDSFNEKLFF. The DNA of the CDR3 is TGTGCCACCAGCAGAGATTACGACAGCTTTAATGAAAAACTGTTTTTT.